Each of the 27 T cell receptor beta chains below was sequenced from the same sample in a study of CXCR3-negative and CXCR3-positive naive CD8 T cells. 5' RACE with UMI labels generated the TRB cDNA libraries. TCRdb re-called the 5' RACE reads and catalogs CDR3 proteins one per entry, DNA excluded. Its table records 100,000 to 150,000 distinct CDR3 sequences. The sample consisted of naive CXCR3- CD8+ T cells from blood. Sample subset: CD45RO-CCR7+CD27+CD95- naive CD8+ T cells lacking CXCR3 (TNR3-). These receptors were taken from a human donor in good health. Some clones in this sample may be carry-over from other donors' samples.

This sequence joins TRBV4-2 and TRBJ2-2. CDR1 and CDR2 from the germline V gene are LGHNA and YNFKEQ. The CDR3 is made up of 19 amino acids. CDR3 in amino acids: CASSQDQGLAGMNTGELFF.

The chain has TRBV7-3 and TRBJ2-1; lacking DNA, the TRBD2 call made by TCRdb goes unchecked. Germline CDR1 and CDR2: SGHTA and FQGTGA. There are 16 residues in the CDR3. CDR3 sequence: CASSPRIAAGDNEQFF.

The chain's CDR3 is CASSRLLAGGRGQYF. The chain carries TRBV28 and TRBJ2-3; absent DNA, TCRdb's TRBD2 call cannot be checked. CDR1 is MDHEN and CDR2 is SYDVKM in the germline V gene. This CDR3 spans 15 amino acids. Full variable domain (missing parts from reference TRBV28 and TRBJ2-3): DVKVTQSSRYLVKRTGEKVFLECVQDMDHENMFWYRQDPGLGLRLIYFSYDVKMKEKGDIPEGYSVSREKKERFSLILESASTNQTSMYLCASSRLLAGGRGQYFGPGTRLTVL.

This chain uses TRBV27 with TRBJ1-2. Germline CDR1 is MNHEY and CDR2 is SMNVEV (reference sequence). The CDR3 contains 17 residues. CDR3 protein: CASSLSVAADSNYGYTF.

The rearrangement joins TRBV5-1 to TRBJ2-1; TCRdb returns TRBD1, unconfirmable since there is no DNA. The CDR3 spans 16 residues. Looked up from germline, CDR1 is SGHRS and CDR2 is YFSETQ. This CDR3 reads CASSFGGAGYYNEQFF.

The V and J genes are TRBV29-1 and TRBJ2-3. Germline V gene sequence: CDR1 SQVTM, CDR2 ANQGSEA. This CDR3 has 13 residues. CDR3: CSVVGGSTDTQYF.

This chain's CDR3 is CASSLGHRTDTQYF. The chain uses TRBV12-3 or TRBV12-4 and TRBJ2-3. This CDR3 spans 14 amino acids.

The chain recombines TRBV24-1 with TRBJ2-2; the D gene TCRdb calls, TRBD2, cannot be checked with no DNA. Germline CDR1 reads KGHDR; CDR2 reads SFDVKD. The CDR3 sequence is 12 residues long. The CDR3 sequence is CATNGETGELFF.

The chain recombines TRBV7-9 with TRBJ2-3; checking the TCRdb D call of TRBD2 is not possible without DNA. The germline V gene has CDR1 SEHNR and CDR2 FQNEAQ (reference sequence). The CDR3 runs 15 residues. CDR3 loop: CASSPRGMGEDTQYF. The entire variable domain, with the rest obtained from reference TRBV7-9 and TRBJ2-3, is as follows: DTGVSQNPRHKITKRGQNVTFRCDPISEHNRLYWYRQTLGQGPEFLTYFQNEAQLEKSRLLSDRFSAERPKGSFSTLEIQRTEQGDSAMYLCASSPRGMGEDTQYFGPGTRLTVL.

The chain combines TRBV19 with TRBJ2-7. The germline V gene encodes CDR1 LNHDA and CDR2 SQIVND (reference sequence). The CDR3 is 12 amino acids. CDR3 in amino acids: CASSIGLDEQYF.

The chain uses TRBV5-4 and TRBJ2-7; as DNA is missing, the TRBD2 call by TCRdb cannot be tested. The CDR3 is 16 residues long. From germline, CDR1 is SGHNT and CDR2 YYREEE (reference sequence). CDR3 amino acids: CASSLPGTSGTYEQYF.

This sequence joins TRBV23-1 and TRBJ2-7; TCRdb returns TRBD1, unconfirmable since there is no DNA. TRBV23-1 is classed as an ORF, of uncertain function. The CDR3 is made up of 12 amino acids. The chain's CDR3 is CASPGQTYEQYF.

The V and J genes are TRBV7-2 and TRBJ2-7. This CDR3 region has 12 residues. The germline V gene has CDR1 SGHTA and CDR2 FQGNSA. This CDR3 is CASSPSFGEQYF.

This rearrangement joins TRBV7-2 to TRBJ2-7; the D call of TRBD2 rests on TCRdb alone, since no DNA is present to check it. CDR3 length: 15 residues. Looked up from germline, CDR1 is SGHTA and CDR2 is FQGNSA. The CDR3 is CASRRLAGTAYEQYF.

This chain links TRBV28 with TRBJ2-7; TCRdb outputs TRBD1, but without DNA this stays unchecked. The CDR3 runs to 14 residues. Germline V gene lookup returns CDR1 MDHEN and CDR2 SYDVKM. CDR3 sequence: CASSLRGDIYEQYF.

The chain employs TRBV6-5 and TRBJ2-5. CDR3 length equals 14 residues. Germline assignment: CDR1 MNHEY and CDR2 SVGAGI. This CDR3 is CASSYGAHQETQYF.

The CDR3 is CASSPTGTSGQETQYF. The chain carries TRBV7-8 and TRBJ2-5; no DNA is available, so the TRBD2 call from TCRdb remains unchecked. Germline CDR1 SGHVS, CDR2 FQNEAQ. The CDR3 is 16 amino acids. Full variable domain (remainder filled in from reference TRBV7-8 and TRBJ2-5): GAGVSQSPRYKVAKRGQDVALRCDPISGHVSLFWYQQALGQGPEFLTYFQNEAQLDKSGLPSDRFFAERPEGSVSTLKIQRTQQEDSAVYLCASSPTGTSGQETQYFGPGTRLLVL.

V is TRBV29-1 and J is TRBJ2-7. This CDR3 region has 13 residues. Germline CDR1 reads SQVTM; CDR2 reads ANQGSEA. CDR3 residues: CSVHIDSSYEQYF.

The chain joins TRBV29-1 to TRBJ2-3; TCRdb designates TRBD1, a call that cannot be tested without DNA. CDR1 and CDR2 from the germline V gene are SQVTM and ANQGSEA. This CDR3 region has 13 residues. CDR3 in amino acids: CSVTGEGTDTQYF.

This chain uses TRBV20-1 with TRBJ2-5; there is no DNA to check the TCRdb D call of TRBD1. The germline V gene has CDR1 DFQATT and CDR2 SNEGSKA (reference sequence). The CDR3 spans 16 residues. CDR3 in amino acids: CSASPYWGRYQETQYF.

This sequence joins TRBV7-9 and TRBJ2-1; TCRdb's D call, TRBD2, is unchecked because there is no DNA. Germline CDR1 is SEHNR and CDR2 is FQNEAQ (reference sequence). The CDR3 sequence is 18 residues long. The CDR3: CASSLVAGGRSSYNEQFF.

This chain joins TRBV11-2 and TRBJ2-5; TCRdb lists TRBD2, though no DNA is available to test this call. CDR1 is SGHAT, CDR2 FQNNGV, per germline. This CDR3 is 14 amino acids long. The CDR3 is CASSKSGREETQYF.

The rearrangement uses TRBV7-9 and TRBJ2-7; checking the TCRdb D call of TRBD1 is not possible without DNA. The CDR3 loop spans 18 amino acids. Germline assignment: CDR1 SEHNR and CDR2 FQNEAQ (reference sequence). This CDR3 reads CASSPGGMTPIPSYEQYF.

The CDR3 region is CASSFDRGPQYF. The J gene is TRBJ2-5, the V gene TRBV7-8; the D call from TCRdb, TRBD1, cannot be confirmed without DNA. The CDR3 runs to 12 residues. CDR1 and CDR2 (germline): SGHVS, FQNEAQ.

The CDR3 loop is CSATSVWSYEQYF. The chain carries TRBV20-1 and TRBJ2-7; TCRdb reports TRBD2, a call that lacks DNA to check it against. CDR1 is DFQATT, CDR2 SNEGSKA, per germline (reference sequence). This CDR3 spans 13 amino acids.

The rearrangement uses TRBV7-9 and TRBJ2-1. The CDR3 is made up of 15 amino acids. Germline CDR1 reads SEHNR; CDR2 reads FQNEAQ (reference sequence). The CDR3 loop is CASSLAYMGYNEQFF.

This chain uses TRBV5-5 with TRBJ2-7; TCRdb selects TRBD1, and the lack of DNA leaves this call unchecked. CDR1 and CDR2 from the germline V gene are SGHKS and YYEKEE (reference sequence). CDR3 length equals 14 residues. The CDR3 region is CASSFAGGSYEQYF.